The sequence of this T cell receptor (beta chain) was determined in a study of blood T cell repertoires in COVID-19. CDR1 is MDHEN and CDR2 is SYDVKM in the germline V gene. V lost 5 bases to trimming and J lost 1 base, with 11 bases between them. The CDR3 length is 14 residues. Assay used: immunoSEQ multiplex PCR; TCRdb lists only in-frame clones, some missing. This table has roughly 160,000 clones, approximately 91% appearing once. V usage is TRBV28 and J usage is TRBJ1-1; D remains unclear. This TCR derives from a young man with acute or convalescent COVID-19. Specimen: peripheral blood. The CDR3, as DNA: TGTGCCAGCAGTCCCAGACTGAGGAACACTGAAGCTTTCTTT. Residues: CASSPRLRNTEAFF.